Each of the 29 T cell receptor beta chains below was sequenced from the same sample in a study of CD8+ T cells in alopecia areata. cDNA prepared by RNA extraction and subsequent reverse transcription served as the template for sequencing. TCRdb's copy holds only in-frame clones and misses some; the assay was immunoSEQ multiplex PCR. This sample includes over 100,000 clones with no singletons; its ten biggest clones take up roughly a fifth. Specimen: lesional skin. The receptors come from a C3H/HeJ mouse with alopecia areata. The strain's MHC haplotype is H2-k.

As to this clone: Genes here carry mouse names. The observed sequence ends 4 residues before the CDR3 terminus, with the missing tail filled in from the germline J gene. J is TRBJ2-3 and V is TRBV19; D unclear. The germline V and J ends were trimmed by 1 base and 3 bases, with 6 bases remaining between them. CDR1 and CDR2 (germline): FNHDT, SITEND (reference sequence). This CDR3 spans 13 amino acids. The covered CDR3 bases are TGTGCCAGCAGTATAAGAGGGGCAGAA. Amino acid sequence: CASSIRGAE. The whole CDR3 protein is CASSIRGAETLYF.

In its sample, this clone was seen a few times. Gene and germline names: mouse. The CDR3 goes on 4 residues after the read ends, and that part is filled in from the germline J gene. The chain carries TRBV13-3 and TRBJ2-3, with D perhaps TRBD2 (7 bases). Germline CDR1 NNHDY, CDR2 SYVADS. This CDR3 has 16 amino acids. Trimming removed 0 bases at V and 1 base at J, with 12 bases between. Partial CDR3 DNA: TGTGCCAGCAGTGATGCCGGGGGGCGCGGTGCAGAA. This encodes CASSDAGGRGAE. The full CDR3 protein is CASSDAGGRGAETLYF.

Details on this clone: All gene names here are mouse names. The read falls 4 residues short of the CDR3 end, and the missing part is taken from the germline J gene. The J gene is TRBJ2-4, the V gene TRBV13-2, with a tentative D call TRBD1 (6 bases). Germline CDR1 reads NNHNN; CDR2 reads SYGAGS (reference sequence). There are 15 residues in the CDR3. With 2 bases removed from V and 2 bases from J, the gap between germline ends came to 12 bases. CDR3 residues: CASGDGDTFQNTLYF. The sequenced part of the CDR3 DNA is TGTGCCAGCGGTGACGGGGACACATTTCAAAAC.

Regarding this clone: Gene names denote mouse genes. Coverage ceases 4 residues before the CDR3 finishes, and the germline J gene fills in the end. The gene calls are TRBV13-3 and TRBJ1-2; maybe TRBD1 (6 bases). Germline-derived CDR1 and CDR2 are NNHDY and SYVADS. This CDR3 has 14 residues. CDR3 bases read: TGTGCCAGCAGTGAAGGGCTGGGGGGGCCC. Its protein is CASSEGLGGP. The complete CDR3 sequence is CASSEGLGGPDYTF.

Comments on this clone: The genes and germline here are from mouse. Read sequence stops 4 residues before the CDR3 end, and the germline J gene provides the missing end. The chain links TRBV13-1 to TRBJ1-4; possible D gene TRBD1, 6 bases. V was clipped by 1 base and J by 4 bases, with 14 bases between them. This CDR3 is 16 amino acids long. Germline-derived CDR1 and CDR2 are NSHNY and SYGAGN. The CDR3 sequence: CASSDPPPGDNERLFF. CDR3 DNA (partial): TGTGCCAGCAGTGATCCCCCCCCAGGGGACAACGAA.

At least ten counts were recorded for this clone. These gene names are mouse names. Read data end 4 residues before the CDR3 end; the end is taken from the germline J gene. The chain recombines TRBV13-3 with TRBJ2-7; 10 nucleotides match TRBD1. Trimming took 4 bases from V and 3 from J; bases not matched to a gene: 4. Per germline, CDR1 NNHDY and CDR2 SYVADS. The CDR3 spans 14 residues. The part of the CDR3 DNA that was read is TGTGCCAGCAGTTCCCGGGACAGGGGCTAT. Translating gives CASSSRDRGY. The CDR3 reads in full as CASSSRDRGYEQYF.

The table lists this clone with a few counts. Gene and germline names: mouse. The CDR3 extends 4 residues past the end of the read, so its final part is completed from the germline J gene. The rearrangement joins TRBV1 to TRBJ1-2, with 7 bases that match TRBD1. Per the germline V gene, CDR1 is NSQYPW and CDR2 is LRSPGD (reference sequence). After removal of 8 bases from V and 0 bases from J, the junction contained 0 bases not matched to a gene. This CDR3 has 12 residues. The CDR3 region is CTCGTANSDYTF. CDR3 bases read: TGCACCTGCGGGACAGCAAACTCC.

Note on this clone: TCRdb and the translated DNA give different amino acids at residue 12; the protein presented here is the one translated from the DNA. Mouse germline and gene names are used. The read is 3 residues too short to cover the CDR3 end, so that end is filled in from the germline J gene. J is TRBJ1-3 and V is TRBV13-3, with D possibly being TRBD1 (6 bases). The CDR3 totals 15 residues. Trimming pared 5 bases from V and 0 bases from J, leaving 12 bases between. The V gene's germline CDR1 is NNHDY and CDR2 SYVADS. The DNA read from the CDR3 is TGTGCCAGCAGCAGGGACAAATATTCTGGAAATACG. It codes for CASSRDKYSGNT. The full-length CDR3 reads as CASSRDKYSGNTLYF. Using reference TRBV13-3 and TRBJ1-3 for the parts outside the CDR3, the full variable domain is EAAVTQSPRSKVAVTGGKVTLSCHQTNNHDYMYWYRQDTGHGLRLIHYSYVADSTEKGDIPDGYKASRPSQENFSLILELASLSQTAVYFCASSRDKYSGNTLYFGEGSRLIVV.

This clone has more than one count but fewer than ten. The genes are named according to mouse. The read halts 4 residues ahead of the CDR3 end, with the missing end drawn from the germline J gene. This chain links TRBV1 with TRBJ2-5, with TRBD1 matching 10 bases. After removal of 3 bases from V and 0 bases from J, the junction contained 6 bases not matched to a gene. Germline values: CDR1 NSQYPW, CDR2 LRSPGD (reference sequence). The CDR3 covers 17 residues. The CDR3 here is CTCSAGQGRINQDTQYF. The sequenced part of the CDR3 DNA is TGCACCTGCAGTGCGGGACAGGGGAGAATTAACCAAGAC.

This clone has more than one count but fewer than ten. Genes and germline come from the mouse. The read ends 4 residues shy of where the CDR3 ends; the end is completed using the germline J gene. V and J are TRBV16 and TRBJ2-3; 11 bases fit TRBD1. Germline loops: CDR1 SGHSA, CDR2 FRNQAP. The CDR3 runs 17 residues. V trimming: 5 bases; J trimming: 0 bases; junction bases outside the gene matches: 7. The covered CDR3 bases are TGTGCAAGCAGCCATGGGACAGGGGGGCCTAGTGCAGAA. This encodes CASSHGTGGPSAE. Given in full, the CDR3 is CASSHGTGGPSAETLYF.

Notes on this clone: Mouse gene names and germline throughout. The read ends 4 residues shy of where the CDR3 ends; the end is completed using the germline J gene. The chain combines TRBV17 with TRBJ1-2; no clear D gene. CDR1 is MNHDT and CDR2 is YYDKIL in the germline V gene. The CDR3 sequence is 13 residues long. Trimming left V 3 bases short and J 3 bases short, with 8 bases between. CDR3 DNA, as far as it was read: TGTGCTAGCAGTAGCCAGAGGGACTCC. Amino acid sequence: CASSSQRDS. The whole CDR3 region reads CASSSQRDSDYTF.

This clone was found a few times. These gene names are mouse names. The DNA ends 4 residues before the CDR3 does, and the rest of the CDR3 is filled in from the germline J gene. The V gene is TRBV31, the J gene TRBJ1-4; D is uncertain. V was cut by 0 bases and J by 6 bases, with 8 bases left in between. Per the germline V gene, CDR1 is GKSSPN and CDR2 is SITVG. This CDR3 has 13 amino acids. The sequenced CDR3 bases are TGTGCCTGGAGTCTAAGGTTCGACGAA. Its translation: CAWSLRFDE. The CDR3 reads in full as CAWSLRFDERLFF. Together with reference TRBV31 and TRBJ1-4, the CDR3 gives the full variable domain: AQTIHQWPVAEIKAVGSPLSLGCTIKGKSSPNLYWYWQATGGTLQQLFYSITVGQVESVVQLNLSASRPKDDQFILSTEKLLLSHSGFYLCAWSLRFDERLFFGHGTKLSVL.

Details on this clone: The gene names given are mouse names. The read halts 4 residues ahead of the CDR3 end, with the missing end drawn from the germline J gene. The chain employs TRBV13-3 and TRBJ1-2, with D unresolved. The germline V gene has CDR1 NNHDY and CDR2 SYVADS. Trimming took off 0 bases at V and 1 base at J, with 10 bases between the two ends. The CDR3 runs 15 residues. This CDR3 is CASSDAGSLNSDYTF. CDR3 DNA (partial): TGTGCCAGCAGTGATGCAGGCAGCTTAAACTCC.

This clone was found a few times. The germline and genes are mouse ones. The read stops 4 residues short of the end of the CDR3; the missing end is completed from the germline J gene. The rearrangement uses TRBV5 and TRBJ2-5, with unresolved D. V was cut by 5 bases and J by 2 bases, with 5 bases left in between. CDR1 and CDR2 from the germline V gene are LGHNA and YNLKQL (reference sequence). CDR3 length: 12 amino acids. CDR3: CASSYSQDTQYF. The part of the CDR3 DNA that was read is TGTGCCAGCAGCTACAGCCAAGAC.

To note about this clone: The genes are named according to mouse. The CDR3 goes on 4 residues after the read ends, and that part is filled in from the germline J gene. This chain uses TRBV19 with TRBJ2-5, with D uncertain. CDR1 and CDR2 from the germline V gene are FNHDT and SITEND (reference sequence). The CDR3 totals 14 residues. Partial CDR3 DNA: TGTGCCAGCAGTCCAGTACAGCGAGGGGAC. It is translated as CASSPVQRGD. The whole CDR3 protein is CASSPVQRGDTQYF.

Turning to this clone: Germline and genes here are mouse. The read terminates 4 residues ahead of where the CDR3 ends, so the germline J gene completes it. The chain is built from TRBV13-3 and TRBJ1-2; TRBD1 aligns across 9 bases. J gave up 1 base and V 0 bases, and 4 bases lay outside the gene matches. The CDR3 is 16 amino acids. In germline, CDR1 is NNHDY, CDR2 SYVADS. The CDR3 protein is CASSDADRGVNSDYTF. The sequenced CDR3 bases are TGTGCCAGCAGTGATGCAGACAGGGGGGTAAACTCC.

This clone was seen repeatedly, ten times or more. The protein here is the DNA translation, as the TCRdb protein differs from it at residue 12. Mouse names are used for the genes. The read is 3 residues too short to cover the CDR3 end, so that end is filled in from the germline J gene. V and J are TRBV13-3 and TRBJ1-6; 7 bases agree with TRBD1. TRBJ1-6 is an ORF, and what it does is uncertain. Per the germline V gene, CDR1 is NNHDY and CDR2 is SYVADS. V lost 1 base, J lost 6 bases, and 4 bases stayed unmatched. The CDR3 sequence is 15 residues long. The sequenced part of the CDR3 DNA is TGTGCCAGCAGTGATCTGGACAGGACTAATTCGCCC. This encodes CASSDLDRTNSP. The whole CDR3 is CASSDLDRTNSPLYF.

Note on this clone: Any gene name here is a mouse gene name. The read comes to an end 4 residues before the CDR3 does, leaving the germline J gene to fill in the end. This chain uses TRBV13-3 with TRBJ2-1; 8 positions agree with TRBD1. Germline values: CDR1 NNHDY, CDR2 SYVADS. J was trimmed by 6 bases and V by 1 base; bases with no gene match: 3. The CDR3 runs 14 residues. The CDR3 sequence is CASSDTTGGAEQFF. CDR3 DNA (partial): TGTGCCAGCAGTGATACCACAGGGGGTGCT.

This clone was counted a few times. Gene names are the mouse ones. The read stops 4 residues short of the end of the CDR3; the missing end is completed from the germline J gene. This chain links TRBV1 with TRBJ1-4, with TRBD1 identical over 8 bases. Germline V gives CDR1 NSQYPW, CDR2 LRSPGD (reference sequence). Trimming removed 0 bases from V and 3 bases from J; junction bases left unmatched: 3. CDR3 length: 16 residues. CDR3 bases read: TGCACCTGCAGTGCAGAGGACAGGGCTCCCAACGAA. Its translation: CTCSAEDRAPNE. The whole CDR3 protein is CTCSAEDRAPNERLFF.

The sample holds a few counts of this clone. Mouse gene names and germline throughout. The missing CDR3 end, 4 residues past where the read stops, is filled in from the germline J gene. This sequence joins TRBV1 and TRBJ2-5; 9 nucleotides match TRBD1. J lost 3 bases, V lost 0 bases, and 4 bases had no gene match. Germline V CDR1 and CDR2: NSQYPW, LRSPGD (reference sequence). This CDR3 is 16 amino acids long. This CDR3 is CTCSADRQGGQDTQYF. CDR3 DNA, as far as it was read: TGCACCTGCAGTGCAGATAGACAGGGGGGACAAGAC.

This clone was observed a handful of times. Any gene name here is a mouse gene name. Read sequence stops 4 residues before the CDR3 end, and the germline J gene provides the missing end. The chain uses TRBV19 and TRBJ1-2; 7 bases fit TRBD1. V lost 4 bases, J lost 4 bases, and 7 bases stayed unmatched. Germline V gives CDR1 FNHDT, CDR2 SITEND (reference sequence). This CDR3 contains 14 residues. The CDR3 sequence is CASSSDRQGSDYTF. CDR3 DNA (partial): TGTGCCAGCAGTTCGGACAGGCAAGGCTCC.

This clone has more than one count but fewer than ten. Gene names follow the mouse nomenclature. Read sequence stops 4 residues before the CDR3 end, and the germline J gene provides the missing end. This chain uses TRBV13-3 with TRBJ2-4; possibly TRBD1 for D (6 bases). Trimming stripped 0 bases from V and 2 bases from J, with 10 bases between. Germline CDR1 and CDR2: NNHDY and SYVADS. The CDR3 covers 15 residues. The CDR3 spells CASSDAEGDQNTLYF. The CDR3 DNA, read in part, is TGTGCCAGCAGTGATGCAGAGGGGGATCAAAAC.

This clone has a handful of counts. Here the gene names and germline are mouse. Sequencing ends 4 residues short of the CDR3 end; the germline J gene provides the rest. The V call is TRBV13-3, the J call TRBJ1-4; 9 positions match TRBD1. The CDR3 is 15 residues long. CDR1 and CDR2 from the germline V gene are NNHDY and SYVADS. The sequenced part of the CDR3 DNA is TGTGCCAGCAGTGAGGGGGACAGGGTGAGCGAA. It encodes CASSEGDRVSE. The entire CDR3 sequence reads CASSEGDRVSERLFF.

With regard to this clone: Mouse germline and gene names are used. The CDR3 DNA, read in part, is TGCACCTGCAGTGCTCCGGACAGGGCCCAAGAC. Amino acids: CTCSAPDRAQD. The full CDR3 protein is CTCSAPDRAQDTQYF. V usage is TRBV1 and J usage is TRBJ2-5; 8 bases are shared with TRBD1. Sequencing ends 4 residues short of the CDR3 end; the germline J gene provides the rest. With 3 bases clipped from V and 2 bases from J, the junction kept 4 bases outside the gene matches. The CDR3 covers 15 residues. Germline CDR1 and CDR2: NSQYPW and LRSPGD (reference sequence).

Details on this clone: Mouse germline and gene names are used. This CDR3 reads CAWSPTGGNDEQYF. CDR3 DNA (partial): TGTGCCTGGAGTCCGACTGGGGGGAATGAT. The chain recombines TRBV31 with TRBJ2-7; 10 bases align to TRBD2. The read is 4 residues too short to cover the CDR3 end, so that end is filled in from the germline J gene. The CDR3 consists of 14 residues. Per germline, CDR1 GKSSPN and CDR2 SITVG.

This clone was picked up a small number of times. Gene names are the mouse ones. The read halts 4 residues ahead of the CDR3 end, with the missing end drawn from the germline J gene. The V call is TRBV13-3, the J call TRBJ1-1; 9 nucleotides agree with TRBD1. The germline V gene has CDR1 NNHDY and CDR2 SYVADS. CDR3 length: 14 residues. The V and J ends lost 4 bases and 3 bases, in that order; junction bases with no gene match: 4. The CDR3 region is CASSQRQGDTEVFF. The sequenced CDR3 bases are TGTGCCAGCAGTCAAAGACAGGGGGACACA.

The sample holds a few counts of this clone. The germline and genes are mouse ones. The CDR3 end falls 4 residues outside the read, so it is completed with the germline J gene. This sequence joins TRBV13-3 and TRBJ2-5; 13 positions match TRBD2. J lost 2 bases, V lost 5 bases, and 5 bases had no gene match. The CDR3 consists of 16 residues. CDR1 and CDR2 (germline): NNHDY, SYVADS. The part of the CDR3 DNA that was read is TGTGCCAGCAGCCTCGGGACTGGGGGGGGCCAAGAC. Protein product: CASSLGTGGGQD. Given in full, the CDR3 is CASSLGTGGGQDTQYF.

This clone was seen a few times. Genes here carry mouse names. The CDR3 extends 4 residues past the end of the read, so its final part is completed from the germline J gene. The chain joins TRBV1 to TRBJ1-1, with D uncertain. CDR1 and CDR2 (germline): NSQYPW, LRSPGD (reference sequence). The CDR3 extends over 13 amino acids. The DNA read from the CDR3 is TGCACCTGCAGTGCAGATAAACAGCTA. Translation gives CTCSADKQL. The whole CDR3 sequence is CTCSADKQLEVFF.

The table lists this clone with a few counts. At residue 14, TCRdb's protein is not the same as the translated DNA, so the protein here was read from the DNA. Here the gene names and germline are mouse. The read stops 3 residues short of the end of the CDR3; the missing end is completed from the germline J gene. V and J are TRBV13-1 and TRBJ1-6, with 7 positions matching TRBD1. Being an ORF, TRBJ1-6 has a function that is uncertain. Per germline, CDR1 NSHNY and CDR2 SYGAGN. Trimming took 0 bases from V and 0 from J; bases not matched to a gene: 3. The length of the CDR3 is 17 residues. CDR3: CASSDGQGDSYNSPLYF. The part of the CDR3 DNA that was read is TGTGCCAGCAGTGATGGACAGGGTGATTCCTATAATTCGCCC.